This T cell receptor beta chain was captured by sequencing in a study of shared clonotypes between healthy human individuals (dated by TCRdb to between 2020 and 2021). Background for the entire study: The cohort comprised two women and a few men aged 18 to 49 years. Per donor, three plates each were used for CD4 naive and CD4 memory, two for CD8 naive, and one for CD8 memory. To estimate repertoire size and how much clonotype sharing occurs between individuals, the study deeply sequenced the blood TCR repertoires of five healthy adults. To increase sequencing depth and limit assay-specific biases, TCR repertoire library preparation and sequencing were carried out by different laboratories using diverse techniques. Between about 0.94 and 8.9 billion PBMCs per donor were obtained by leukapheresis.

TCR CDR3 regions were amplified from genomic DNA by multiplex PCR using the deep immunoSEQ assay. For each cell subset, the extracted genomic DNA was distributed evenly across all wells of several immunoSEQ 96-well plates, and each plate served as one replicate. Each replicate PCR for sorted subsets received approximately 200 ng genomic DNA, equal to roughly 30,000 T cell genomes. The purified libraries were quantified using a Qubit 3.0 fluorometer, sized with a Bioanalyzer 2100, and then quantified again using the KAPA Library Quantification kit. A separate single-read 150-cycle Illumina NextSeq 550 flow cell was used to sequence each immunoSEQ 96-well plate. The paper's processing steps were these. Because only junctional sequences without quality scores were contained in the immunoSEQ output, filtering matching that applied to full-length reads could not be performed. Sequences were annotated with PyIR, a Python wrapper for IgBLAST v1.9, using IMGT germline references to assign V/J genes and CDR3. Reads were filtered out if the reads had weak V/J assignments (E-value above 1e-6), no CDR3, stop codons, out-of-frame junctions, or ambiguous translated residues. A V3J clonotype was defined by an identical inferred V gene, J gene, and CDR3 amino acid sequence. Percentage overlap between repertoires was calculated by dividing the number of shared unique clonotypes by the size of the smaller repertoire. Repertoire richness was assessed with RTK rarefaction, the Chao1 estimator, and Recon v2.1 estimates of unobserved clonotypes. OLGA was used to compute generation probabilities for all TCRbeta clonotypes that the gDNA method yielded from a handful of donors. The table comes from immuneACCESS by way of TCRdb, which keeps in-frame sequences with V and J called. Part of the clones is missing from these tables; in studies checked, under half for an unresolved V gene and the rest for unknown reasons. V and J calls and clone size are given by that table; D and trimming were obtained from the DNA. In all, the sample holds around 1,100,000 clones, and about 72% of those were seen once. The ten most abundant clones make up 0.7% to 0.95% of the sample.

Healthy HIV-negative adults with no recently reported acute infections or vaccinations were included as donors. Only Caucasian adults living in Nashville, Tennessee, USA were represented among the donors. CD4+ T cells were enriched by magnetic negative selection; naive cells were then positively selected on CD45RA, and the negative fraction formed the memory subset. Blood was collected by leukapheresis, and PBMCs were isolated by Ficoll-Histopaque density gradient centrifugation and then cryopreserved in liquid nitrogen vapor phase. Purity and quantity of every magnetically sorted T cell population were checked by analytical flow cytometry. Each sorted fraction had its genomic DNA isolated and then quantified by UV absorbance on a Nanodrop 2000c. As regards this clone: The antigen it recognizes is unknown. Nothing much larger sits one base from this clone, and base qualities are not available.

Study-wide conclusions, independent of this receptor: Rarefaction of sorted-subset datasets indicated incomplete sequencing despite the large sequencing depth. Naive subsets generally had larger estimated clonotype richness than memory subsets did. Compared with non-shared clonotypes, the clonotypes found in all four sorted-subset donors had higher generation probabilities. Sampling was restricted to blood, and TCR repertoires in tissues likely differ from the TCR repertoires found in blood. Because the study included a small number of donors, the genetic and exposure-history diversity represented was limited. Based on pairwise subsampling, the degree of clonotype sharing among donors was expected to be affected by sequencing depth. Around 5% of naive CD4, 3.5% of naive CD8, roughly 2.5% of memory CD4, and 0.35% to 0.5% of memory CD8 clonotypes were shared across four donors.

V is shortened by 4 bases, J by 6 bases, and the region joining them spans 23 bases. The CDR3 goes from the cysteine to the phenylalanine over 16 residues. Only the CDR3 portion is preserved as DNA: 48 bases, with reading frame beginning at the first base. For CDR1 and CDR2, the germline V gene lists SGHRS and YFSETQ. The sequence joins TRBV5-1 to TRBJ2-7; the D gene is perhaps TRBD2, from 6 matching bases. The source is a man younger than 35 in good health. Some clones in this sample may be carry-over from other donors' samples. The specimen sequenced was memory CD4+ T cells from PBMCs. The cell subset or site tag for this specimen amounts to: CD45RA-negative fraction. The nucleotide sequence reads TGCGCCAGCAGCGGCGGAGGGGCGGCCCCAGTTCGCGAGCAGTACTTC. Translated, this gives CASSGGGAAPVREQYF.